The sequence of this T cell receptor (beta chain) was determined in a study of identical twins. Findings and caveats of the study: Insertion counts were lower in abundant cord blood beta clonotypes, a trend that memory repertoires did not show. Donors were not followed over many years; analysis was cross-sectional. Part of the zero-insertion signal could reflect confounding by invariant MAIT and iNKT cells. Monozygotic twins shared more out-of-frame TCR alpha than recombination models predicted.

CDR1 is ENHRY and CDR2 is SYGVKD in the germline V gene. Trimming cost V 3 bases and J 2 bases, with 17 bases left between them. The CDR3 is 17 residues long. At least ten counts were recorded for this clonotype. Antigen unknown. Via MiXCR, TCRdb re-called the 5' RACE reads, giving one row per CDR3 protein. In the table there are roughly 280,000 distinct CDR3 sequences, less than 9.5% of which are singletons. The sample was also linked to a second study, of yellow fever vaccine responses in identical twins.

The sequence was collected from a young woman in good health. Input material: CD8+ T cells sorted from blood. The V call is TRBV10-3, the J call TRBJ2-1; D gene unclear. CDR3 amino acids: CAISEVLPVTAYNEQFF. The CDR3 DNA follows: TGTGCCATCAGTGAAGTATTGCCCGTTACCGCCTACAATGAGCAGTTCTTC.